One sample yielded the 15 T cell receptor beta chains listed below, sequenced in a study of cytomegalovirus exposure and HLA in healthy donors. Primers included in the PCR were 60 Vbeta and 13 Jbeta primers. Profiling relied on immunoSEQ multiplex PCR, and the TCRdb table lists in-frame clones only, not all of them. The sample includes about 140,000 clones, around 79% seen only once; the top ten take about 3.1%. Sequencing was done on a sample of PBMCs. All receptors come from a female donor in good health and CMV-seronegative.

The CDR3 is CASRAGTDKLNTEAFF. The CDR3 region has the DNA TGTGCCAGTAGGGCTGGGACAGATAAATTAAACACTGAAGCTTTCTTT. V gene TRBV19 combines with J gene TRBJ1-1; 7 nucleotides match TRBD1. The CDR3 consists of 16 residues. After removal of 6 bases from V and 2 bases from J, the junction contained 12 bases not matched to a gene. Per the germline V gene, CDR1 is LNHDA and CDR2 is SQIVND (reference sequence). Drawing the rest from reference TRBV19 and TRBJ1-1, the complete variable domain is DGGITQSPKYLFRKEGQNVTLSCEQNLNHDAMYWYRQDPGQGLRLIYYSQIVNDFQKGDIAEGYSVSREKKESFPLTVTSAQKNPTAFYLCASRAGTDKLNTEAFFGQGTRLTVV.

The chain carries TRBV12-5 and TRBJ2-7; 8 bases fit TRBD1. Germline assignment: CDR1 LGHNT and CDR2 FRNRAP. The J segment lost 4 bases and the V segment lost 3 bases, leaving 8 bases of the junction unmatched. The CDR3 runs 15 residues. The CDR3 sequence is CASGFNRDRLYEQYF. DNA of the CDR3: TGTGCTAGTGGTTTTAACCGGGACAGGCTGTACGAGCAGTACTTC.

This clone was detected only once. V usage is TRBV11-3 and J usage is TRBJ2-1; 9 positions match TRBD2. This CDR3 is built from 16 residues. V shed 8 bases, J shed 0 bases, and the junction held 8 bases outside the gene matches. From germline, CDR1 is SGHNT and CDR2 YENEEA. CDR3 in amino acids: CASARPLAGSYNEQFF. CDR3 bases: TGTGCCAGCGCAAGGCCACTAGCGGGCTCCTACAATGAGCAGTTCTTC.

The genes are TRBV7-2 and TRBJ2-3; TRBD2 aligns across 9 bases. The CDR3 extends over 17 amino acids. Germline loops: CDR1 SGHTA, CDR2 FQGNSA. V shed 3 bases, J shed 0 bases, and the junction held 7 bases outside the gene matches. CDR3 sequence (DNA): TGTGCCAGCAGCTTGGGTCTAGCGGGAATCAGCACAGATACGCAGTATTTT. This encodes CASSLGLAGISTDTQYF.

This clone was recorded many times. The chain has TRBV6-6 and TRBJ1-2; TRBD1 might be the D (6 bases). Per the germline V gene, CDR1 is MNHNY and CDR2 is SVGAGI (reference sequence). Trimming removed 10 bases from V and 8 bases from J, with 8 bases in between. The CDR3 loop spans 9 amino acids. CDR3 protein: CATGQGYTF. The CDR3 nucleotides are TGTGCCACCGGACAGGGCTACACCTTC.

The gene calls are TRBV11-3 and TRBJ2-7; possibly TRBD2 for D (6 bases). V dropped 6 bases and J dropped 2 bases, with 11 bases sitting between them. Germline lookup yields CDR1 SGHNT and CDR2 YENEEA. There are 13 residues in the CDR3. CDR3 region: CASRGLEAYEQYF. In DNA, the CDR3 is TGTGCCAGCAGGGGACTGGAAGCCTACGAGCAGTACTTC.

This clone was counted a few times. The chain has TRBV6-5 and TRBJ2-1, with D uncertain. V was pared by 5 bases and J by 3 bases, with 11 bases between. CDR1 MNHEY and CDR2 SVGAGI come from the germline V gene. The CDR3 runs to 14 residues. The CDR3 coding sequence is TGTGCCAGCAGTGCCCCCGGAGACTACAATGAGCAGTTCTTC. It is translated as CASSAPGDYNEQFF.

The CDR3 bases are TGTGCCAGCAGCGCCGGGACTAGCGCCTACAATGAGCAGTTCTTC. Translating it yields CASSAGTSAYNEQFF. The chain employs TRBV5-6 and TRBJ2-1, with TRBD2 identical over 10 bases. The germline gives CDR1 SGHDT, CDR2 YYEEEE. CDR3 length: 15 residues. V shed 4 bases and J 2 bases; nucleotides not matched to a gene: 3.

This chain links TRBV12-2 with TRBJ1-1; the table's D call TRBD1 went unverified against the DNA. TRBV12-2 corresponds to a pseudogene. The CDR3 spans 15 residues. The CDR3 DNA reads as TGTGCAAGTCGCCGACAGGGGGCGGGGAACACTGAAGCTTTCTTT. Translated: CASRRQGAGNTEAFF.

V and J are TRBV6-5 and TRBJ1-1; D might be TRBD1 (5 bases). This CDR3 spans 11 amino acids. Germline V CDR1 and CDR2: MNHEY, SVGAGI. The CDR3 DNA reads TGTGCTGCACGCAGGGCTTGTGAAGCTTTCTTT. It encodes CAARRACEAFF.

V gene TRBV19 combines with J gene TRBJ2-2; TRBD2 is a possible D gene (5 bases). Germline V gives CDR1 LNHDA, CDR2 SQIVND (reference sequence). Trimming shortened V by 5 bases and J by 6 bases, and 19 bases separated the two germline ends. This CDR3 comprises 16 residues. The CDR3 loop is CASSLMAGGIAGELFF. The CDR3 DNA is TGTGCCAGTAGTCTAATGGCGGGTGGAATCGCCGGGGAGCTGTTTTTT.

The chain employs TRBV5-1 and TRBJ1-4; 7 nucleotides match TRBD1. Per germline, CDR1 SGHRS and CDR2 YFSETQ. This CDR3 region has 14 residues. With V trimmed by 4 bases and J by 5 bases, 5 bases remained unmatched. CDR3 sequence: CASSTGTVNEKLFF. In DNA, the CDR3 is TGCGCCAGCAGCACCGGGACAGTAAATGAAAAACTGTTTTTT.

The chain couples TRBV4-3 to TRBJ2-4; 8 positions agree with TRBD1. This CDR3 comprises 18 residues. CDR1 and CDR2 from the germline V gene are LGHNA and YSLEER. The junction had 7 bases not matched to a gene; V was cut back by 0 bases and J by 0 bases. DNA for the CDR3: TGCGCCAGCAGCCAAGAGGGGACAGGTGCCATAGCCAAAAACATTCAGTACTTC. Translation: CASSQEGTGAIAKNIQYF.

The V call is TRBV28, the J call TRBJ2-1; D perhaps matches TRBD1 (6 bases). The CDR3 is made up of 11 amino acids. Germline lookup yields CDR1 MDHEN and CDR2 SYDVKM. Trimming removed 5 bases from V and 15 bases from J, with 14 bases in between. The CDR3 loop is CASSAGDSRFF. In DNA, the CDR3 is TGTGCCAGCAGTGCAGGGGATAGTAGGTTCTTC.

For the CDR3, the DNA is TGTGCCAGCAGCTTTCCCCTCTCCCCCCGGGGTTCCGGCAATCAGCCCCAGCATTTT. Translating it yields CASSFPLSPRGSGNQPQHF. The chain recombines TRBV7-9 with TRBJ1-5; D unresolved. The CDR3 loop spans 19 amino acids. The V gene lost 3 bases and the J gene lost 2 bases, with 23 bases spanning the gap. Germline V gene data show CDR1 as SEHNR and CDR2 as FQNEAQ (reference sequence).